This T cell receptor beta chain was sequenced for a study of OX40 agonist ivuxolimab in advanced cancers. The CDR3 totals 12 residues. With 7 bases removed from V and 4 bases from J, the gap between germline ends came to 10 bases. The germline gives CDR1 WSHSY, CDR2 SAAADI. TCRdb keeps only in-frame clones here, not all; method: immunoSEQ multiplex PCR. The profile shows 67,000 or so clones, roughly 90% of them singletons. Material: CD4+ or CD8+ T cells sorted from blood, obtained in a trial of the OX40 agonist ivuxolimab. J is TRBJ2-5 and V is TRBV10-2, with D perhaps matching TRBD1 (6 bases). The sequence was collected from an adult with an advanced solid tumor such as melanoma, head and neck, liver or kidney cancer. The DNA for the CDR3 is TGCGCCAGCAAACAGGGTGTAGAGACCCAGTACTTC. It codes for CASKQGVETQYF.